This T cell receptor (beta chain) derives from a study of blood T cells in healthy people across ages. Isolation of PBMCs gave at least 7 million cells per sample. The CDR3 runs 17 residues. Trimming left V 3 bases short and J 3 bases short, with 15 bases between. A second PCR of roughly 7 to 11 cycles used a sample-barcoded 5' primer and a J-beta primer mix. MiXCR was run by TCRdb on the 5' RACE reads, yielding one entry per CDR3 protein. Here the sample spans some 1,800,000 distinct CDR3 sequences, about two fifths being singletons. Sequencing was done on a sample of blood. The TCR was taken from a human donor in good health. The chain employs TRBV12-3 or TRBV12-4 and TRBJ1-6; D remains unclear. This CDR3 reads CASSFAHRKNYNSPLHF. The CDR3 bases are TGTGCCAGCAGTTTCGCCCACCGGAAAAACTATAATTCACCCCTCCACTTT.